This TCR beta chain was captured in a study of Ad26.COV2.S vaccination and SARS-CoV-2 variants. As to treatment: some 20 received Ad26.COV2.S at low or high dose, single or two shots; 5 received placebo; per-sample allocation not given. The investigators took samples on day 63 after the first vaccine or placebo injection. Aged 18-55 years, donor was enrolled in Boston in the early 2020s. In the vaccine, an Ad26 vector expressed the SARS-CoV-2 spike of the Wuhan strain. In regard to this clone: What it binds is unknown.

The study's findings and limits: An underestimation of total T cell responses may have resulted from the TCR breadth and depth analyses.

CDR1 and CDR2 from the germline V gene are GTSNPN and SVGIG (reference sequence). V was cut by 3 bases and J by 4 bases, with 16 bases left in between. CDR3 length: 15 amino acids. Sequenced by immunoSEQ multiplex PCR; TCRdb stores in-frame clones only, minus some. The table records a few hundred thousand clones, over 75% of them present only once. The sequenced sample was peripheral blood, obtained in a trial of Ad26.COV2.S vaccine versus placebo. The rearrangement uses TRBV30 and TRBJ1-3; D may be TRBD1 (5 bases). The TCR originated in a person between 18 and 65 years old who received the Ad26.COV2.S COVID-19 vaccine or a placebo. CDR3 bases: TGTGCCTGGAGGGAAGGGCCCAGGGCCGGAAACACCATATATTTT. Protein product: CAWREGPRAGNTIYF.